This passage covers 9 T cell receptor beta chains from one sample sequenced in a study of beta chain features in type 1 diabetes. Broader study findings: Shorter TCRB CDR3s, moderately but significantly so, were found in Type 1 diabetes patients in all four CD4+ subsets.

The antigens for these receptors are not known. What was sequenced were expressed TCRB transcripts, since all of the isolated RNA had been reverse transcribed. Profiled with immunoSEQ multiplex PCR; TCRdb holds only in-frame clones, not every one. Here the sample spans 250,000 to 350,000 clones, 14% being singletons. Source material: naive CD4+ T cells from blood. The source is a man aged 25-40 years with type 1 diabetes.

J is TRBJ1-1 and V is TRBV18; D may be TRBD1 (6 bases). Germline assignment: CDR1 KGHSH and CDR2 LQKENI. The CDR3 runs 14 residues. V gave up 9 bases and J gave up 8 bases, with 22 bases separating them. In DNA, the CDR3 is TGTGCCAGTAGCGATTCGGCAGGGGTCCGGGAAGCTTTCTTT. Its protein product is CASSDSAGVREAFF.

The sample holds a few counts of this clone. The CDR3 DNA sequence: TGTGCCAGCAGAGCGCGAGAGACCCAGTACTTC. Protein product: CASRARETQYF. The chain links TRBV2 to TRBJ2-5; D call uncertain. The V gene's germline CDR1 is SNHLY and CDR2 FYNNEI. Trimming removed 6 bases at V and 4 bases at J, with 6 bases between. The CDR3 contains 11 residues.

This chain uses TRBV5-1 with TRBJ2-1, with TRBD2 matching over 10 bases. The J segment lost 5 bases and the V segment lost 2 bases, leaving 7 bases of the junction unmatched. Germline values: CDR1 SGHRS, CDR2 YFSETQ. There are 16 residues in the CDR3. CDR3 sequence reads: CASSLDGLAENNEQFF. The CDR3 DNA is TGCGCCAGCAGCTTAGACGGACTAGCGGAAAACAATGAGCAGTTCTTC.

Only a few counts were recorded for this clone. Its ends do not fully match the called genes, so a read error is possible. The J gene is TRBJ2-1, the V gene TRBV5-1, with D unresolved. The CDR3 length is 15 residues. CDR1 and CDR2 (germline): SGHRS, YFSETQ. Here the CDR3 reads CASSLALSSDNEQFF. The CDR3 DNA sequence: TGCGCCAGCAGCTTGGCCCTGAGCTCCGACAATGAGCAGTTCTTC.

This chain links TRBV30 with TRBJ1-1, with TRBD1 as a possible D gene (5 bases). With 5 bases removed from V and 8 bases from J, the gap between germline ends came to 9 bases. Germline lookup yields CDR1 GTSNPN and CDR2 SVGIG (reference sequence). This CDR3 has 10 amino acids. As DNA, the CDR3 is TGTGCCTGGGGGGAGGGGGAAGCTTTCTTT. Its protein is CAWGEGEAFF.

The chain has TRBV7-2 and TRBJ2-5, with 8 bases aligning to TRBD1. Trimming took 1 base from V and 0 from J; bases not matched to a gene: 7. There are 17 residues in the CDR3. CDR1 SGHTA and CDR2 FQGNSA come from the germline V gene. The CDR3 reads CASSLDWGQANQETQYF. The CDR3 bases are TGTGCCAGCAGCTTAGATTGGGGACAGGCGAACCAAGAGACCCAGTACTTC.

This clone was seen a handful of times. The genes are TRBV7-2 and TRBJ2-7; no definite D call. V lost 2 bases and J 6 bases, leaving 8 bases between the germline ends. The germline V gene has CDR1 SGHTA and CDR2 FQGNSA. The CDR3 contains 12 residues. The CDR3 DNA reads as TGTGCCAGCAGCTTATACGCCGGCGAGCAGTACTTC. Translated: CASSLYAGEQYF.

The V and J genes are TRBV19 and TRBJ1-1; the match to TRBD1 covers 9 bases. Germline lookup yields CDR1 LNHDA and CDR2 SQIVND (reference sequence). The CDR3 is 15 amino acids. The V segment lost 3 bases and the J segment 5 bases; nucleotides outside the gene matches: 7. The CDR3 loop is CASSIRDRESTEAFF. The CDR3 DNA follows: TGTGCCAGTAGTATCCGGGACAGGGAATCGACTGAAGCTTTCTTT.

V is TRBV30 and J is TRBJ2-1; 7 bases are a match to TRBD1. The germline V gene has CDR1 GTSNPN and CDR2 SVGIG (reference sequence). The CDR3 has 13 residues. Trimming at V came to 5 bases and at J to 7 bases, leaving 8 bases not matched to a gene. This chain's CDR3 is CAWSRDSSNEQFF. DNA of the CDR3: TGTGCCTGGTCCCGGGACAGCTCTAATGAGCAGTTCTTC.